The 3 T cell receptor beta chains given below trace back to one sample, sequenced in a study of patients and donors after allogeneic stem cell transplantation. TCRdb re-called the RT-PCR reads through MiXCR, storing one row per CDR3 protein. The sample includes over 150,000 distinct CDR3 sequences, over 25% of them seen just once. Sequencing was performed on blood, either unsorted or a sorted T cell fraction (not recorded which). These receptor sequences come from a human donor who was either an allogeneic HSCT recipient or a stem cell or donor lymphocyte infusion donor (not recorded which). It is not recorded whose cells these are; they may come from a transplant donor.

The rearrangement links TRBV10-3 to TRBJ2-2, with D perhaps TRBD1 (5 bases). Germline V gene data show CDR1 as ENHRY and CDR2 as SYGVKD. The germline V and J ends were trimmed by 6 bases and 0 bases, with 11 bases remaining between them. CDR3 size: 15 residues. Here the CDR3 DNA reads TGTGCCATCAGAAAGACAGAGGCGAACACCGGGGAGCTGTTTTTT. Protein product: CAIRKTEANTGELFF.

This clonotype appeared a few times. V is TRBV4-3 and J is TRBJ1-6; 10 bases agree with TRBD1. Trimming cost V 0 bases and J 10 bases; bases outside gene matches: 6. The CDR3 covers 16 residues. CDR1 is LGHNA and CDR2 is YSLEER in the germline V gene. Here the CDR3 DNA reads TGCGCCAGCAGCCAAGAACTGGACAGGGGGTACTCACCCCTCCACTTT. This sequence encodes CASSQELDRGYSPLHF.

At least ten counts were recorded for this clonotype. The genes are TRBV29-1 and TRBJ2-3; 8 bases align to TRBD2. V lost 6 bases, J lost 6 bases, and 8 bases stayed unmatched. Germline V gives CDR1 SQVTM, CDR2 ANQGSEA. The CDR3 is 13 amino acids. The CDR3, as DNA: TGCAGCGTCCAGAGGGGACTAGTTGATACGCAGTATTTT. Encoded protein: CSVQRGLVDTQYF.